The 15 T cell receptor beta chains presented below share a single source sample, sequenced in a study of T cells in Graves' hyperthyroidism and ophthalmopathy. Using RNA transcripts as the source, TCR beta CDR3 regions were amplified. The primer set for the first-round RT-PCR of the TCR CDR3 was HTBI. TCRdb reanalysed the multiplex PCR reads using MiXCR and keeps one entry per CDR3 protein. Of fewer than 650,000 distinct CDR3 sequences in the sample, approximately 15% were seen once. The sample comprised blood. These receptors came from a woman in her thirties or forties with Graves' hyperthyroidism.

This clonotype came up many times. This chain uses TRBV7-2 with TRBJ2-7, with 12 nucleotides matching TRBD1. Germline V gene lookup returns CDR1 SGHTA and CDR2 FQGNSA. V lost 0 bases, J lost 5 bases, and 2 bases stayed unmatched. The CDR3 spans 15 residues. CDR3 sequence reads: CASSLAGTGGHEQYF. The DNA for the CDR3 is TGTGCCAGCAGCTTAGCCGGGACAGGGGGCCACGAGCAGTACTTC.

This clonotype was picked up many times. For the CDR3, the DNA is TGCAGTGCTAGAGATTCGCGGCAGGGGGACTATGGCTACACCTTC. Its translation is CSARDSRQGDYGYTF. The genes are TRBV20-1 and TRBJ1-2; 7 bases match TRBD1. The length of the CDR3 is 15 residues. J was trimmed by 3 bases and V by 0 bases; bases with no gene match: 7. Germline V gene data show CDR1 as DFQATT and CDR2 as SNEGSKA (reference sequence).

This clonotype was observed a handful of times. Germline and junction disagree at one end, which may indicate a read error. The chain joins TRBV12-3 or TRBV12-4 to TRBJ1-1; a possible D gene is TRBD1 (5 bases). The CDR3 contains 14 residues. This CDR3 reads CARSYPGPNTEAFF. The CDR3 region has the DNA TGTGCCCGCAGTTACCCGGGGCCGAACACTGAAGCTTTCTTT.

V usage is TRBV30 and J usage is TRBJ2-1, with TRBD1 matching over 12 bases. Germline CDR1 and CDR2: GTSNPN and SVGIG (reference sequence). This CDR3 has 16 amino acids. V dropped 3 bases and J dropped 7; count of bases not matched to a gene: 10. CDR3 bases: TGTGCCTGGAGACCCCGGGGACAGGGGGCTTGGAATGAGCAGTTCTTC. Translation: CAWRPRGQGAWNEQFF.

This chain connects TRBV5-1 to TRBJ2-2, with 7 positions matching TRBD1. After removal of 0 bases from V and 3 bases from J, the junction contained 8 bases not matched to a gene. Germline V lookup: CDR1 SGHRS, CDR2 YFSETQ. This CDR3 contains 17 residues. The CDR3 DNA follows: TGCGCCAGCAGCTTGGCTGTTCAGGGGGTGGACACCGGGGAGCTGTTTTTT. Translated, it gives CASSLAVQGVDTGELFF.

This clonotype appeared many times. This chain joins TRBV28 and TRBJ1-2; the D is unclear. Per the germline V gene, CDR1 is MDHEN and CDR2 is SYDVKM. The CDR3 contains 12 residues. The V end lost 7 bases, the J end lost 7 bases, and 13 bases lay between the germline ends. The CDR3 DNA reads as TGTGCCAGCACCGACGTCGTAGGTGGCTACACCTTC. Amino acids: CASTDVVGGYTF.

This clonotype was detected many times. DNA for the CDR3: TGTGCCAGCAGCTCAAGACTTCGGACTAGCGGCCTCACAGATACGCAGTATTTT. This codes for CASSSRLRTSGLTDTQYF. The chain is built from TRBV5-5 and TRBJ2-3, with 10 bases lining up with TRBD2. Per germline, CDR1 SGHKS and CDR2 YYEKEE (reference sequence). The CDR3 is 18 residues long. The V segment lost 3 bases and the J segment 2 bases; nucleotides outside the gene matches: 12.

For this clonotype: A junction boundary mismatches the germline segment, possibly from a read error. V and J are TRBV4-1 and TRBJ2-2; D perhaps matches TRBD2 (5 bases). The CDR3 is made up of 13 amino acids. Per germline, CDR1 MGHRA and CDR2 YSYEKL. The CDR3 DNA is TGCGCCAGCAGCCAAGAAACCCCCGGGGAGCTGCTTTTT. The encoded protein is CASSQETPGELLF.

This clonotype was counted between two and nine times. This rearrangement joins TRBV7-3 to TRBJ2-7, with 7 bases that match TRBD1. V lost 1 base, J lost 6 bases, and 3 bases stayed unmatched. CDR1 is SGHTA, CDR2 FQGTGA, per germline. This CDR3 contains 13 residues. The DNA of the CDR3 is TGTGCCAGCAGCTTAATAGGGGGCTCCGAGCAGTACTTC. Its translation is CASSLIGGSEQYF.

This chain uses TRBV6-1 with TRBJ1-2; D unresolved. The V gene's germline CDR1 is MNHNS and CDR2 SASEGT. CDR3 length: 11 residues. Trimming pared 0 bases from V and 8 bases from J, leaving 4 bases between. In DNA, the CDR3 is TGTGCCAGCAGTGAAGCTCTCGGCTACACCTTC. Translating it yields CASSEALGYTF.

In its sample, this clonotype was seen a few times. V usage is TRBV10-1 and J usage is TRBJ2-3; 7 positions agree with TRBD2. The J segment lost 7 bases and the V segment lost 2 bases, leaving 3 bases of the junction unmatched. CDR3 length: 13 residues. From germline, CDR1 is WNHNN and CDR2 SYGVQD (reference sequence). CDR3 in DNA: TGCGCCAGCAGTGAGATAGCGGGTTATACGCAGTATTTT. Protein: CASSEIAGYTQYF.

This clonotype was seen at least ten times. This chain links TRBV12-3 or TRBV12-4 with TRBJ1-2; TRBD1 matches 7 bases. The CDR3 loop spans 14 amino acids. The V segment lost 5 bases and the J segment 6 bases; nucleotides outside the gene matches: 9. CDR3 region: CASSHGQGGDGYTF. Here the CDR3 DNA reads TGTGCCAGCAGTCACGGGCAGGGGGGAGATGGCTACACCTTC.

This clonotype was counted at least ten times. The rearrangement links TRBV6-2 or TRBV6-3 to TRBJ1-5, with TRBD1 matching over 12 bases. Germline CDR1 reads MNHEY; CDR2 reads SVGEGT. This CDR3 contains 19 residues. V gave up 6 bases and J gave up 1 base; unmatched junction bases: 13. The CDR3 protein is CASRNRDRGRGLSNQPQHF. In DNA, the CDR3 is TGTGCCAGCAGAAACCGGGACAGGGGGCGAGGTTTAAGCAATCAGCCCCAGCATTTT.

This clonotype was picked up one time. The chain has TRBV29-1 and TRBJ2-7, with D perhaps TRBD1 or TRBD2 (5 bases each). The CDR3 sequence is 15 residues long. The V gene lost 1 base and the J gene lost 3 bases, with 16 bases spanning the gap. Germline V gene data show CDR1 as SQVTM and CDR2 as ANQGSEA. In DNA, the CDR3 is TGCAGCGTTGAAGGAGGGGCAGGGTCTTTCTACGAGCAGTACTTC. This gives the protein CSVEGGAGSFYEQYF.

CDR3 in amino acids: CASTPAGSYGYTF. CDR3 coding DNA: TGTGCCAGCACCCCGGCAGGGAGCTATGGCTACACCTTC. The rearrangement uses TRBV6-1 and TRBJ1-2; weak D call: TRBD1 (5 bases). V lost 7 bases, J lost 4 bases, and 13 bases lay in between. Germline lookup yields CDR1 MNHNS and CDR2 SASEGT. The CDR3 consists of 13 residues.